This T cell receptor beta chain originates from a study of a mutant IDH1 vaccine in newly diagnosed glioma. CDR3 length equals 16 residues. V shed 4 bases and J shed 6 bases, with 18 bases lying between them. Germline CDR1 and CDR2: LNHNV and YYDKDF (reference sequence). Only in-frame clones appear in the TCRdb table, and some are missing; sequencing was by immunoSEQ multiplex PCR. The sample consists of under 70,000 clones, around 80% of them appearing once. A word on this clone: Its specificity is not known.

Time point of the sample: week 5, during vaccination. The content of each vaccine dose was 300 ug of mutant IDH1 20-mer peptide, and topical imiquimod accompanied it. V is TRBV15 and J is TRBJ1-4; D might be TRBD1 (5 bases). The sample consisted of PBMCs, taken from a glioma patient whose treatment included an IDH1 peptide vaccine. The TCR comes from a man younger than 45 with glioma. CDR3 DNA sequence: TGTGCCACCAGCACTTCTCCGGGACGTTTAGATGAAAAACTGTTTTTT. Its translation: CATSTSPGRLDEKLFF.